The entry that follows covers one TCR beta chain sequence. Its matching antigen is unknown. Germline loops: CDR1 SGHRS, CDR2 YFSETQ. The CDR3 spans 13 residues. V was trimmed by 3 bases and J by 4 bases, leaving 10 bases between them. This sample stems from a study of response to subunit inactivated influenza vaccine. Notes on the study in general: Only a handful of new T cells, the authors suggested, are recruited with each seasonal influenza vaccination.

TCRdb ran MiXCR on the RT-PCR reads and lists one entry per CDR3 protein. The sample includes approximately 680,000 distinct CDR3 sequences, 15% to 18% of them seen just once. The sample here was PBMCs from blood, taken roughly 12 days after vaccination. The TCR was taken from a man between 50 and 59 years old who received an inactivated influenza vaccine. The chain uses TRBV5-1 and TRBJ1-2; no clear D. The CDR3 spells CASSSRLVYGYTF. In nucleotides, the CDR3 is TGCGCCAGCAGCTCCCGTCTAGTCTATGGCTACACCTTC.